This T cell receptor (beta chain) was profiled in a study of blood T cell repertoires in COVID-19. Study-level background: Nucleic acid was either cDNA or gDNA, and it came from T cells, B-cell-depleted T cells, or PBMCs.

CDR1 is MNHNS and CDR2 is SASEGT in the germline V gene. V was clipped by 2 bases and J by 2 bases, with 10 bases between them. The CDR3 runs to 15 residues. TCRdb keeps only in-frame clones here, not all; method: immunoSEQ multiplex PCR. The sample has some 150,000 clones, roughly 90% seen once. The sample holds one count of this clone. The sample comprised peripheral blood. The chain uses TRBV6-1 and TRBJ2-1; D gene unclear. This clonotype originated in a human donor in a cohort sampled during active COVID-19. The CDR3 bases are TGTGCCAGCAGTGAATGGTACAGTACCTACAATGAGCAGTTCTTC. It translates to CASSEWYSTYNEQFF.